The 20 T cell receptor beta chains below were found in one sample sequenced in a study of blood T cell repertoires in COVID-19. Profiled with immunoSEQ multiplex PCR; TCRdb holds only in-frame clones, not every one. The table lists roughly 62,000 clones, around 84% of them singletons. The sequencing sample was made of peripheral blood. All receptors derive from a man aged 70 or older with acute or convalescent COVID-19.

This clone has just a few counts. The V call is TRBV19, the J call TRBJ2-1, with TRBD1 as a possible D gene (5 bases). This CDR3 spans 16 amino acids. V dropped 5 bases and J dropped 4 bases, with 18 bases sitting between them. Germline-derived CDR1 and CDR2 are LNHDA and SQIVND (reference sequence). Here the CDR3 reads CASSLPPQSGYNEQFF. In nucleotides, the CDR3 is TGTGCCAGTAGTCTCCCGCCTCAGTCAGGGTACAATGAGCAGTTCTTC. Full variable domain (rest looked up from reference TRBV19 and TRBJ2-1): DGGITQSPKYLFRKEGQNVTLSCEQNLNHDAMYWYRQDPGQGLRLIYYSQIVNDFQKGDIAEGYSVSREKKESFPLTVTSAQKNPTAFYLCASSLPPQSGYNEQFFGPGTRLTVL.

The chain carries TRBV28 and TRBJ1-3; tentative D call: TRBD1 (5 bases). V dropped 2 bases and J dropped 6 bases, with 5 bases sitting between them. The germline V gene encodes CDR1 MDHEN and CDR2 SYDVKM. This CDR3 has 12 residues. CDR3 sequence (DNA): TGTGCCAGCAGTTTAGGGGCAAACACCATATATTTT. Translation gives CASSLGANTIYF.

The V call is TRBV25-1, the J call TRBJ1-2; perhaps TRBD1 as D (5 bases). The CDR3 is made up of 14 amino acids. Germline values: CDR1 MGHDK, CDR2 SYGVNS. Trimming took off 2 bases at V and 6 bases at J, with 13 bases between the two ends. For the CDR3, the DNA is TGTGCCAGCAGTGAAAGAGGGACTATTCATGGCTACACCTTC. Amino acids: CASSERGTIHGYTF.

The chain links TRBV6-5 to TRBJ2-1; 8 bases align to TRBD1. The trim removed 6 bases at V and 1 base at J, leaving 2 bases unmatched. Germline-derived CDR1 and CDR2 are MNHEY and SVGAGI. This CDR3 is 14 amino acids long. The CDR3 loop is CASSRDRSYNEQFF. The CDR3 DNA reads TGTGCCAGCAGCCGGGACAGGTCCTACAATGAGCAGTTCTTC.

The chain recombines TRBV2 with TRBJ2-7; a weak D match, TRBD2 (7 bases). The CDR3 consists of 16 residues. V was shortened by 3 bases and J by 2 bases, with 17 bases between the two germline ends. CDR1 and CDR2 from the germline V gene are SNHLY and FYNNEI. The CDR3 spells CASSDGGAVYTYEQYF. The CDR3 DNA follows: TGTGCCAGCAGTGATGGGGGGGCGGTCTATACCTACGAGCAGTACTTC.

This clone appeared a single time. This chain joins TRBV5-1 and TRBJ1-2; 8 positions match TRBD1. The V gene end was trimmed by 5 bases and the J gene end by 8 bases; junction bases not matched to a gene: 17. Per the germline V gene, CDR1 is SGHRS and CDR2 is YFSETQ. The CDR3 length is 16 residues. DNA for the CDR3: TGCGCCAGCAGACCAGATTCCTCAGGGGGCTCCTACGGCTACACCTTC. Its translation is CASRPDSSGGSYGYTF.

The chain combines TRBV28 with TRBJ2-7; 8 bases align to TRBD2. Germline V gene sequence: CDR1 MDHEN, CDR2 SYDVKM. With V trimmed by 3 bases and J by 6 bases, 13 bases remained unmatched. This CDR3 contains 16 residues. As DNA, the CDR3 is TGTGCCAGCAGTTTGCCCTCGTTAGGGCTAGCGGGCGAGCAGTACTTC. Amino acids: CASSLPSLGLAGEQYF. Full variable domain (remainder filled in from reference TRBV28 and TRBJ2-7): DVKVTQSSRYLVKRTGEKVFLECVQDMDHENMFWYRQDPGLGLRLIYFSYDVKMKEKGDIPEGYSVSREKKERFSLILESASTNQTSMYLCASSLPSLGLAGEQYFGPGTRLTVT.

Only one count was recorded for this clone. The chain has TRBV11-2 and TRBJ1-2; the D is unclear. The CDR3 consists of 11 residues. In germline, CDR1 is SGHAT, CDR2 FQNNGV. The V and J ends lost 6 bases and 8 bases respectively, with 10 bases between them. The CDR3 nucleotides read TGTGCCAGCAGTTACTCAACGGGCTACACCTTC. Translating gives CASSYSTGYTF.

The gene calls are TRBV3-1 (or the pseudogene TRBV3-2) and TRBJ2-5, with a weak D call TRBD2 (5 bases). Germline CDR1 reads LGHDT; CDR2 reads YNNKEL (reference sequence). V was cut by 0 bases and J by 5 bases, with 13 bases left in between. The CDR3 is 15 residues long. This chain's CDR3 is CASSQEIGGGETQYF. In DNA form, the CDR3 reads TGTGCCAGCAGCCAAGAGATTGGCGGCGGGGAGACCCAGTACTTC.

This sequence joins TRBV18 and TRBJ1-1; the D is unclear. Germline V gene sequence: CDR1 KGHSH, CDR2 LQKENI. Trimming took 0 bases from V and 2 from J, leaving 10 bases between them. The CDR3 is 15 residues long. CDR3 bases: TGTGCCAGCTCACCACCGTCAGGAAGTAACACTGAAGCTTTCTTT. Encoded protein: CASSPPSGSNTEAFF.

The chain recombines TRBV5-1 with TRBJ2-1, with 15 bases that match TRBD2. The CDR3 totals 17 residues. Germline CDR1 is SGHRS and CDR2 is YFSETQ. With 0 bases clipped from V and 8 bases from J, the junction kept 6 bases outside the gene matches. This chain's CDR3 is CASSLVPGLAGGYEQFF. As DNA, the CDR3 is TGCGCCAGCAGCTTGGTACCGGGACTAGCGGGGGGCTATGAGCAGTTCTTC.

This rearrangement joins TRBV19 to TRBJ2-5, with TRBD1 identical over 8 bases. Unmatched junction bases numbered 6, after V lost 7 bases and J lost 5 bases. Per germline, CDR1 LNHDA and CDR2 SQIVND (reference sequence). The CDR3 consists of 13 residues. CDR3 sequence (DNA): TGTGCCAGTATCGACAGGGGTCGGGAGACCCAGTACTTC. Translated: CASIDRGRETQYF.

J is TRBJ1-4 and V is TRBV5-1, with TRBD1 matching 7 bases. The CDR3 covers 14 residues. CDR1 is SGHRS and CDR2 is YFSETQ in the germline V gene. Germline trimming cut 0 bases from V and 8 bases from J; bases unmatched to any gene: 4. The CDR3 coding sequence is TGCGCCAGCAGCTTGGGACAGGGTGAGGAAAAACTGTTTTTT. Encoded protein: CASSLGQGEEKLFF.

This chain uses TRBV3-1 (or the pseudogene TRBV3-2) with TRBJ1-2; the D gene is possibly TRBD1 (5 bases). V was shortened by 5 bases and J by 6 bases, with 19 bases between the two germline ends. The germline gives CDR1 LGHDT, CDR2 YNNKEL (reference sequence). This CDR3 is built from 15 residues. The CDR3 is CASSAQGKFYDGYTF. DNA for the CDR3: TGTGCCAGCAGCGCGCAGGGAAAATTTTATGATGGCTACACCTTC.

The rearrangement uses TRBV30 and TRBJ1-1, with D possibly TRBD1 on 6 matching bases. The CDR3 length is 14 residues. V lost 2 bases and J lost 7, with 17 bases in between. From germline, CDR1 is GTSNPN and CDR2 SVGIG (reference sequence). CDR3 sequence: CAWSLFQGLGEAFF. In nucleotides, the CDR3 is TGTGCCTGGAGTCTGTTTCAGGGGTTGGGTGAAGCTTTCTTT.

The chain has TRBV5-1 and TRBJ1-4; the match to TRBD1 covers 9 bases. CDR1 is SGHRS and CDR2 is YFSETQ in the germline V gene. This CDR3 has 14 residues. The V and J ends lost 4 bases and 8 bases, in that order; junction bases with no gene match: 6. CDR3 residues: CASSMGQGGEKLFF. The CDR3 DNA is TGCGCCAGCAGCATGGGACAGGGAGGCGAAAAACTGTTTTTT.

The chain carries TRBV7-2 and TRBJ1-1; tentatively, D is TRBD1 (5 bases). The germline V gene encodes CDR1 SGHTA and CDR2 FQGNSA. The CDR3 loop spans 16 amino acids. V was pared by 5 bases and J by 4 bases, with 20 bases between. The CDR3 nucleotides are TGTGCCAGCAGCCTCGGTCGAGGGAGGGGTACCACTGAAGCTTTCTTT. It specifies CASSLGRGRGTTEAFF.

This rearrangement joins TRBV5-4 to TRBJ2-7; TRBD2 aligns across 7 bases. V gave up 0 bases and J gave up 2 bases; unmatched junction bases: 5. The germline gives CDR1 SGHNT, CDR2 YYREEE (reference sequence). The CDR3 is made up of 15 amino acids. CDR3 amino acids: CASSLGGSGAYEQYF. In nucleotides, the CDR3 is TGTGCCAGCAGCTTGGGGGGGAGCGGGGCCTACGAGCAGTACTTC.

The V gene is TRBV27, the J gene TRBJ2-7; 7 bases line up with TRBD2. Germline CDR1 MNHEY, CDR2 SMNVEV (reference sequence). The J segment lost 1 base and the V segment lost 3 bases, leaving 6 bases of the junction unmatched. CDR3 length: 15 amino acids. The CDR3 reads CASSFTAGESYEQYF. CDR3 bases: TGTGCCAGCAGTTTCACGGCGGGAGAGTCCTACGAGCAGTACTTC.

This chain connects TRBV12-2 to TRBJ1-2. TRBV12-2 has pseudogene status. The CDR3 totals 16 residues. The CDR3 coding sequence is TGTGCAAGTCGCTTCTCGCCCCCCGGGGTTACGGGAGGCTACACCTTC. Translating gives CASRFSPPGVTGGYTF.